What follows are 30 T cell receptor beta chains derived from one specimen sequenced in a study of molecular identifiers for immune sequencing clone quantification. TCRdb ran MiXCR on the PCR reads and lists one entry per CDR3 protein. The profile covers hundreds of thousands of distinct CDR3 sequences, with 15% to 20% appearing a single time and roughly 0.83% taken by the ten largest. Sequenced input: naive CD8+ T cells from blood, with Jurkat cell RNA spiked in. Subset reported: FACS-sorted CD8+CD4-CCR7+CD45RA+ naive T cells. Receptors originate from a human donor in good health. Some libraries in this study had Jurkat cell RNA spiked in.

The chain couples TRBV29-1 to TRBJ2-1; D might be TRBD1 or TRBD2, each matching 5 bases. V was cut by 1 base and J by 0 bases, with 16 bases left in between. Germline loops: CDR1 SQVTM, CDR2 ANQGSEA. The CDR3 runs 17 residues. CDR3 sequence: CSVEVVMGDGSYNEQFF. The CDR3 DNA is TGCAGCGTTGAAGTGGTTATGGGGGATGGCTCCTACAATGAGCAGTTCTTC.

There are many counts of this clonotype. This chain uses TRBV3-1 with TRBJ1-2; possibly TRBD1 for D (5 bases). Germline V lookup: CDR1 LGHDT, CDR2 YNNKEL (reference sequence). Trimming removed 0 bases from V and 5 bases from J, with 13 bases in between. CDR3 size: 15 residues. As DNA, the CDR3 is TGTGCCAGCAGCCAAGACGCCCCAGGGCAGTATGGCTACACCTTC. It is translated as CASSQDAPGQYGYTF.

This chain connects TRBV14 to TRBJ2-7; TRBD2 matches at 8 bases. Losses at the gene ends were 0 bases for V and 0 bases for J; bases not matched to a gene: 4. Germline lookup yields CDR1 SGHDN and CDR2 FVKESK. This CDR3 comprises 16 residues. The CDR3 DNA follows: TGTGCCAGCAGCCAAGATCGGGGACTAGACTCCTACGAGCAGTACTTC. Its translation: CASSQDRGLDSYEQYF.

This clonotype has at least ten counts. The chain has TRBV5-6 and TRBJ2-3; D perhaps matches TRBD2 (6 bases). Germline CDR1 and CDR2: SGHDT and YYEEEE. The CDR3 runs 15 residues. Trimming stripped 3 bases from V and 1 base from J, with 12 bases between. CDR3 nucleotides: TGTGCCAGCAGCTACCGGGACTTTGGCACAGATACGCAGTATTTT. Its protein is CASSYRDFGTDTQYF.

This clonotype was recorded at least ten times. CDR3 residues: CASSSVTETQYF. The CDR3 region has the DNA TGTGCCAGCAGCTCAGTTACGGAGACCCAGTACTTC. The chain joins TRBV7-9 to TRBJ2-5; D remains ambiguous. Germline CDR1 and CDR2: SEHNR and FQNEAQ (reference sequence). The CDR3 has 12 residues. The V end lost 4 bases, the J end lost 5 bases, and 8 bases lay between the germline ends.

With respect to this clonotype: A much larger clone lies a single base off, so this may be a read error. V gene TRBV5-6 combines with J gene TRBJ1-4; D call uncertain. The CDR3 contains 16 residues. Germline CDR1 and CDR2: SGHDT and YYEEEE. CDR3 nucleotides: TGTGTCAGCAGCCCAAAAATCCGGGTTGGAAATGAAAAACTGTTTTTT. It translates to CVSSPKIRVGNEKLFF.

On this clonotype: This sequence may be a read error, since a much larger clone differs from it by one base. V and J are TRBV12-3 or TRBV12-4 and TRBJ1-6, with D tentatively TRBD1 (6 bases). There are 15 residues in the CDR3. The CDR3: CASGLTGTSNSPLHF. The CDR3 DNA sequence: TGTGCCAGCGGTTTAACCGGGACATCGAATTCACCCCTCCACTTT.

This clonotype was seen only once. A much larger clone lies a single base off, so this may be a read error. This likely comes from a read error, as the CDR3 has no conserved phenylalanine or tryptophan at its end. The chain uses TRBV5-1 and TRBJ2-3; 15 nucleotides match TRBD2. The CDR3 length is 17 residues. Trimming took 9 bases from V and 0 from J; bases not matched to a gene: 8. The germline gives CDR1 SGHRS, CDR2 YFSETQ. DNA for the CDR3: TGCGCCACTAGGACTAGCGGGGGGGCCGGGAGCACAGATACGCAGTATCTT. Translation gives CATRTSGGAGSTDTQYL.

This clonotype was detected ten times or more. This chain joins TRBV5-4 and TRBJ2-3, with D unclear. Germline V gene sequence: CDR1 SGHNT, CDR2 YYREEE (reference sequence). Trimming took 0 bases from V and 7 from J, leaving 6 bases between them. The CDR3 sequence is 12 residues long. CDR3 DNA: TGTGCCAGCAGCTTGGATCTGAATACGCAGTATTTT. Its protein is CASSLDLNTQYF.

A single count supports this clonotype. A much larger clone is a single base away; this may be a read error. The chain combines TRBV6-2 or TRBV6-3 with TRBJ2-3; 8 bases match TRBD2. Per the germline V gene, CDR1 is MNHEY and CDR2 is SVGEGT. The CDR3 sequence is 16 residues long. CDR3 DNA: TGTGCCAGCGGACGAGTGTTAGCGGGATACACAAATACGCAGTATTTT. As protein: CASGRVLAGYTNTQYF.

Comment on this clonotype: This may be a read error, as it is one base from a much larger clone. The V and J genes are TRBV27 and TRBJ1-3, with D hard to call. The CDR3 runs 13 residues. The germline V gene encodes CDR1 MNHEY and CDR2 SMNVEV (reference sequence). As DNA, the CDR3 is TGTGCCTGCAGTTTATCGGCTGGAAACACCATATATTTT. Translating it yields CACSLSAGNTIYF.

This clonotype has ten or more counts. This sequence joins TRBV6-5 and TRBJ1-1, with 8 positions matching TRBD1. Losses at the gene ends were 2 bases for V and 2 bases for J; bases not matched to a gene: 4. Germline loops: CDR1 MNHEY, CDR2 SVGAGI. This CDR3 has 15 amino acids. The CDR3 DNA reads as TGTGCCAGCAGTTACGAAGGACAGGGAAACACTGAAGCTTTCTTT. Translating gives CASSYEGQGNTEAFF.

This clonotype was picked up a small number of times. The J gene is TRBJ1-2, the V gene TRBV18, with D perhaps matching TRBD1 (6 bases). The CDR3 contains 14 residues. The V end was cut by 6 bases, the J end by 4 bases, with 15 bases between. From germline, CDR1 is KGHSH and CDR2 LQKENI. CDR3 nucleotides: TGTGCCAGCTCCGAGACAGGAAGAACCTATGGCTACACCTTC. This sequence encodes CASSETGRTYGYTF.

As to this clonotype: With a much larger clone just one base away, this may be a read error. The CDR3 protein is CASNPLVNTEAFF. In DNA, the CDR3 is TGTGCCAGCAATCCCCTCGTGAACACTGAAGCTTTCTTT. This chain joins TRBV12-3 or TRBV12-4 and TRBJ1-1; unclear D gene. The CDR3 consists of 13 residues. The V and J ends lost 7 bases and 0 bases respectively, with 9 bases between them.

On this clonotype itself: Mismatch with germline at one junction end may stem from a read error. The chain is built from TRBV7-9 and TRBJ2-1, with a weak D call TRBD1 (5 bases). The length of the CDR3 is 13 residues. The germline gives CDR1 SEHNR, CDR2 FQNEAQ (reference sequence). In DNA form, the CDR3 reads TGTGCCAGCGGCTTAGGGGACTACAATGAGCAGTTCTTC. Translating it yields CASGLGDYNEQFF.

Note on this clonotype: A much larger clone sits a single nucleotide away, making a read error possible. This sequence joins TRBV20-1 and TRBJ2-7; TRBD1 aligns across 7 bases. The CDR3 sequence is 13 residues long. Germline V lookup: CDR1 DFQATT, CDR2 SNEGSKA (reference sequence). Trimming at V came to 5 bases and at J to 1 base, leaving 5 bases not matched to a gene. This chain's CDR3 is CSAGSTGSYEQYF. The CDR3 DNA follows: TGCAGTGCTGGATCGACAGGGTCCTACGAGCAGTACTTC.

At least ten counts were recorded for this clonotype. The J gene is TRBJ2-1, the V gene TRBV19, with 10 positions matching TRBD1. CDR3 length equals 15 residues. Trimming removed 1 base from V and 3 bases from J; junction bases left unmatched: 0. Per the germline V gene, CDR1 is LNHDA and CDR2 is SQIVND (reference sequence). This CDR3 is CASSIGTGGYNEQFF. The CDR3 DNA reads TGTGCCAGTAGTATAGGGACAGGGGGCTACAATGAGCAGTTCTTC.

There are a few counts of this clonotype. The J gene is TRBJ1-1, the V gene TRBV4-3; D remains unclear. Germline values: CDR1 LGHNA, CDR2 YSLEER. The CDR3 is made up of 17 amino acids. With 1 base removed from V and 0 bases from J, the gap between germline ends came to 15 bases. The CDR3 coding sequence is TGCGCCAGCAGCCAAGGTTTGGCAGGAGGTGTGAACACTGAAGCTTTCTTT. Translation gives CASSQGLAGGVNTEAFF.

This clonotype was detected only a few times. The J gene is TRBJ2-1, the V gene TRBV7-9, with D tentatively TRBD1 (5 bases). CDR3 length: 14 residues. With 7 bases removed from V and 8 bases from J, the gap between germline ends came to 18 bases. Germline V gives CDR1 SEHNR, CDR2 FQNEAQ (reference sequence). In DNA form, the CDR3 reads TGTGCCAGCAACATTGGGGCTAGGTCAGATGAGCAGTTCTTC. Protein product: CASNIGARSDEQFF.

This clonotype was seen at least ten times. The rearrangement links TRBV12-3 or TRBV12-4 to TRBJ2-3; 8 nucleotides match TRBD2. With 3 bases clipped from V and 2 bases from J, the junction kept 4 bases outside the gene matches. The CDR3 sequence is 15 residues long. CDR3: CASSFSGGSTDTQYF. In DNA, the CDR3 is TGTGCCAGCAGTTTTTCGGGGGGGTCCACAGATACGCAGTATTTT.

This clonotype was seen only a few times. The chain recombines TRBV6-6 with TRBJ1-6; 10 positions agree with TRBD1. This CDR3 is 17 amino acids long. The V segment lost 1 base and the J segment 8 bases; nucleotides outside the gene matches: 8. Per the germline V gene, CDR1 is MNHNY and CDR2 is SVGAGI (reference sequence). The CDR3 DNA is TGTGCCAGCAGTTACTGGGGGACAGGGGAGCCCTATTCACCCCTCCACTTT. Translating it yields CASSYWGTGEPYSPLHF.

This clonotype showed up many times. The J gene is TRBJ2-3, the V gene TRBV7-9, with 11 positions matching TRBD2. There are 16 residues in the CDR3. Germline CDR1 reads SEHNR; CDR2 reads FQNEAQ (reference sequence). After removal of 5 bases from V and 2 bases from J, the junction contained 6 bases not matched to a gene. For the CDR3, the DNA is TGTGCCAGCAGCCTAACTAGCGGGAGCATCACAGATACGCAGTATTTT. Amino acid sequence: CASSLTSGSITDTQYF.

Comment on this clonotype: This clone may be a read error of a much larger clone one base away. The genes are TRBV5-4 and TRBJ2-6; 8 bases fit TRBD2. Germline V gene data show CDR1 as SGHNT and CDR2 as YYREEE (reference sequence). There are 16 residues in the CDR3. The chain's CDR3 is CASGLFGGAGANVLTF. As DNA, the CDR3 is TGTGCCAGCGGCTTGTTCGGGGGGGCTGGGGCCAACGTCCTGACTTTC. Variable domain in full (rest from reference TRBV5-4 and TRBJ2-6): ETGVTQSPTHLIKTRGQQVTLRCSSQSGHNTVSWYQQALGQGPQFIFQYYREEENGRGNFPPRFSGLQFPNYSSELNVNALELDDSALYLCASGLFGGAGANVLTFGAGSRLTVL.

Notes on this clonotype: A much larger clone lies a single base off, so this may be a read error. The chain combines TRBV30 with TRBJ2-3, with 8 bases that match TRBD1. Germline V gene lookup returns CDR1 GTSNPN and CDR2 SVGIG (reference sequence). The V gene end was trimmed by 2 bases and the J gene end by 0 bases; junction bases not matched to a gene: 4. This CDR3 is 15 amino acids long. CDR3 loop: CAWSRTGRSTDTQYF. CDR3 coding DNA: TGTGCCTGGAGTCGGACAGGGCGGAGCACAGATACGCAGTATTTT.

This clonotype turned up a few times. The chain couples TRBV7-9 to TRBJ2-1, with D possibly matching TRBD1 (5 bases). The V and J ends lost 5 bases and 2 bases respectively, with 13 bases between them. CDR1 and CDR2 from the germline V gene are SEHNR and FQNEAQ (reference sequence). The CDR3 consists of 15 residues. The CDR3 DNA is TGTGCCAGCAGCAGAACCGACAGTGCCTACAATGAGCAGTTCTTC. Translating gives CASSRTDSAYNEQFF. The whole variable domain, filled in from reference TRBV7-9 and TRBJ2-1, reads DTGVSQNPRHKITKRGQNVTFRCDPISEHNRLYWYRQTLGQGPEFLTYFQNEAQLEKSRLLSDRFSAERPKGSFSTLEIQRTEQGDSAMYLCASSRTDSAYNEQFFGPGTRLTVL.

Regarding this clonotype: Possible read error: a much larger clone is one base away. The chain is built from TRBV11-2 and TRBJ2-3; 8 bases agree with TRBD1. The J segment lost 1 base and the V segment lost 1 base, leaving 4 bases of the junction unmatched. CDR1 and CDR2 from the germline V gene are SGHAT and FQNNGV. The CDR3 runs to 16 residues. CDR3 region: CASSLVPTGGTDTQYF. The CDR3 bases are TGTGCCAGCAGCTTAGTTCCGACAGGGGGCACAGATACGCAGTATTTT. The full variable domain, rest sourced from reference TRBV11-2 and TRBJ2-3, is EAGVAQSPRYKIIEKRQSVAFWCNPISGHATLYWYQQILGQGPKLLIQFQNNGVVDDSQLPKDRFSAERLKGVDSTLKIQPAKLEDSAVYLCASSLVPTGGTDTQYFGPGTRLTVL.

Points on this clonotype: This is likely a read error, given that the CDR3 carries no conserved phenylalanine or tryptophan at its end. J is TRBJ2-7 and V is TRBV10-3; possible D gene TRBD2, 6 bases. Germline CDR1 ENHRY, CDR2 SYGVKD. Trimming cost V 10 bases and J 6 bases, with 28 bases left between them. The CDR3 spans 16 residues. This chain's CDR3 is CATREPSGQRAVEQYY. The CDR3 nucleotides read TGTGCCACCAGAGAACCCTCGGGCCAGCGGGCTGTCGAGCAGTACTAC.

This clonotype was recorded many times. The V gene is TRBV7-9, the J gene TRBJ1-4; no reliable D call. Germline CDR1 and CDR2: SEHNR and FQNEAQ (reference sequence). The CDR3 is made up of 16 amino acids. With 3 bases removed from V and 0 bases from J, the gap between germline ends came to 11 bases. CDR3 DNA: TGTGCCAGCAGCTTTTCGCCCACCGCAACTAATGAAAAACTGTTTTTT. As protein: CASSFSPTATNEKLFF.

This clonotype occurred many times. V and J are TRBV2 and TRBJ2-5; 9 nucleotides align to TRBD1. The CDR3 loop spans 14 amino acids. Germline CDR1 reads SNHLY; CDR2 reads FYNNEI. The V gene end was trimmed by 8 bases and the J gene end by 3 bases; junction bases not matched to a gene: 7. This CDR3 is CASLGRTGEETQYF. CDR3 coding DNA: TGTGCCAGCTTGGGAAGGACAGGGGAAGAGACCCAGTACTTC. The whole variable domain, filled in from reference TRBV2 and TRBJ2-5, reads EPEVTQTPSHQVTQMGQEVILRCVPISNHLYFYWYRQILGQKVEFLVSFYNNEISEKSEIFDDQFSVERPDGSNFTLKIRSTKLEDSAMYFCASLGRTGEETQYFGPGTRLLVL.

The chain links TRBV6-5 to TRBJ2-7; TRBD1 matches at 9 bases. The CDR3 sequence is 13 residues long. V was pared by 8 bases and J by 5 bases, with 7 bases of the junction left unmatched. The germline gives CDR1 MNHEY, CDR2 SVGAGI. CDR3 region: CASGKDRGHEQYF. The CDR3 nucleotides are TGTGCCAGCGGCAAGGACAGGGGCCACGAGCAGTACTTC.